Here is one T cell receptor beta chain with its context. Study processing details: Estimation of nucleated cell counts was performed using reference gene primer amplification. Using immunoSEQ multiplex PCR, the repertoire was profiled, and TCRdb retains in-frame clones only, with some absent. V, J and clone size are taken as reported in that table, and D and trimming were inferred from the DNA itself. The sample lists some 250,000 clones, approximately 87% occurring once. The Seattle site enrolled patients during active infection and followed them longitudinally. This specimen belongs to a study of blood T cell repertoires in COVID-19. Study background: Collection of acute and convalescent COVID-19 samples took place in the United States, Italy and Spain. The analysed material was cDNA or gDNA that came from T cells, B-cell-depleted T cells, or PBMCs.

The length of the CDR3 is 12 residues. Germline CDR1 is SGHKS and CDR2 is YYEKEE (reference sequence). V was clipped by 0 bases and J by 4 bases, with 5 bases between them. This rearrangement joins TRBV5-5 to TRBJ2-7; no firm D call. Sample: peripheral blood. The TCR sequence derives from a woman in her twenties or thirties with COVID-19, enrolled during active disease. Written as DNA, the CDR3 is TGTGCCAGCAGCTTGGGAGGTTACGAGCAGTACTTC. Amino acid sequence: CASSLGGYEQYF.